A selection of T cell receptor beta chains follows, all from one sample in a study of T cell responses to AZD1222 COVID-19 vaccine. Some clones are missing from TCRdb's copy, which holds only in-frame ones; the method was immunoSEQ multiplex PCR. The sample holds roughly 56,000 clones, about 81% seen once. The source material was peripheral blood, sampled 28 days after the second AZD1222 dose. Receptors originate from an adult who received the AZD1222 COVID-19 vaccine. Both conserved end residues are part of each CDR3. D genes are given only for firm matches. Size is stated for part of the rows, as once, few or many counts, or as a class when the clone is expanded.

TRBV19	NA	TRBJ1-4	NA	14	TGTGCCAGTAGTATGGATTCTGTGAGTGAAAAACTGTTTTTT	CASSMDSVSEKLFF
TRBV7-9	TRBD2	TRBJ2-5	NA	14	TGTGCCAGCAGCCGTAGCGGGTTACAAGAGACCCAGTACTTC	CASSRSGLQETQYF
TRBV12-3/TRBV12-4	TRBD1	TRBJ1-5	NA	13	TGTGCCAGCAGTGACAGGGGACGGCAGCCCCAGCATTTT	CASSDRGRQPQHF
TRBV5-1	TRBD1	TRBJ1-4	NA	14	TGCGCCAGCAGCTTCACAGGGGAGGGTGAAAAACTGTTTTTT	CASSFTGEGEKLFF
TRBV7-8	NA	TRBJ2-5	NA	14	TGTGCCAGCACCTTATTAAGCCCTCAAGAGACCCAGTACTTC	CASTLLSPQETQYF
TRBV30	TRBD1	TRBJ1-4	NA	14	TGTGCCTGGAGTCCAGGACAGGGACGTGAAAAACTGTTTTTT	CAWSPGQGREKLFF
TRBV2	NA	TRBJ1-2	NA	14	TGTGCCAGCAGTGAACCAAGGACGGATTATGGCTACACCTTC	CASSEPRTDYGYTF
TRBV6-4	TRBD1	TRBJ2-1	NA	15	TGTGCCAGCAGTCGGGAGCCGGGACAGGGCTATGAGCAGTTCTTC	CASSREPGQGYEQFF
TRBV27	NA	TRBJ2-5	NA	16	TGTGCCAGCAGTTTATCCTCAGGGGTCGGGGGAGAGACCCAGTACTTC	CASSLSSGVGGETQYF
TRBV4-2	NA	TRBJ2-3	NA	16	TGTGCCAGCAGCGATAGGGGGGCAACTAGCACAGATACGCAGTATTTT	CASSDRGATSTDTQYF
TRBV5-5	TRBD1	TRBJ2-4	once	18	TGTGCCAGCAGCCGATTGCACCGGGACAGGGTAGTGAAAAACATTCAGTACTTC	CASSRLHRDRVVKNIQYF
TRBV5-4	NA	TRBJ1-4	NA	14	TGTGCCAGCAGCTTTCGGGGAACTAATGAAAAACTGTTTTTT	CASSFRGTNEKLFF
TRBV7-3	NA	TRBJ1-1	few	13	TGTGCCAGCAGCTCAACAGGGAACACTGAAGCTTTCTTT	CASSSTGNTEAFF
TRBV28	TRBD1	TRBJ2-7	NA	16	TGTGCCAGCAGTTTATCCCCCGACAGGGTCATCACCGAGCAGTACTTC	CASSLSPDRVITEQYF
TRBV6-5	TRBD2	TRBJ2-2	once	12	TGTGCCAGCAGGCTAGCGGTCGGGGAGCTGTTTTTT	CASRLAVGELFF
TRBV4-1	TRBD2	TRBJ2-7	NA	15	TGCGCCAGCAGCCAAGGGCCCGGGACTAGCTACGAGCAGTACTTC	CASSQGPGTSYEQYF
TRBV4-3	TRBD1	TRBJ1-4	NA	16	TGCGCCAGCAGCCCAAAGTCCGGGACAGGGGATGAAAAACTGTTTTTT	CASSPKSGTGDEKLFF
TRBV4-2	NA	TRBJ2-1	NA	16	TGTGCCAGCAGCCAAGAGGGGGACGTACGGGGATATGAGCAGTTCTTC	CASSQEGDVRGYEQFF
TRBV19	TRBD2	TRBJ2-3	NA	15	TGTGCCAGTAGGAGGACTAGCGGGAACACAGATACGCAGTATTTT	CASRRTSGNTDTQYF
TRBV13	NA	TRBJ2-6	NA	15	TGTGCCAGCAGCTTAGGGGGGTCTGGGGCCAACGTCCTGACTTTC	CASSLGGSGANVLTF
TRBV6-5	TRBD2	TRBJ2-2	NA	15	TGTGCCAGCGGGCGGGGGAAGGTGTACACCGGGGAGCTGTTTTTT	CASGRGKVYTGELFF
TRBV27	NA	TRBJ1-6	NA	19	TGTGCCAGCACCCTCGGCAGGGGAAGAGGAAGCTCCTATAATTCACCCCTCCACTTT	CASTLGRGRGSSYNSPLHF
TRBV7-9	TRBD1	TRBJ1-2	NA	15	TGTGCCAGCAGCTTTGCAACAGGGGGCAGGGATGGCTACACCTTC	CASSFATGGRDGYTF
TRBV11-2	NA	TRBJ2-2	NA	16	TGTGCCAGCAGCTTAGAACTAGCCGCGAACACCGGGGAGCTGTTTTTT	CASSLELAANTGELFF
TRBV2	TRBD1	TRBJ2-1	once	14	TGTGCCAGCAGTCGGACAGGGGCGCCCCGTGAGCAGTTCTTC	CASSRTGAPREQFF
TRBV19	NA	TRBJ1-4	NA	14	TGTGCCAGTACCCGACAGGTGGGGGATGAAAAACTGTTTTTT	CASTRQVGDEKLFF
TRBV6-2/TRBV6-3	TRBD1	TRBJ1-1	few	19	TGTGCCAGCAGTACCGGGACAGGGGGATCCTCTTCGAGTCGCACTGAAGCTTTCTTT	CASSTGTGGSSSSRTEAFF
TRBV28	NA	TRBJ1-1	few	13	TGTGCCAGCATTGCATCAAATCCTACTGAAGCTTTCTTT	CASIASNPTEAFF
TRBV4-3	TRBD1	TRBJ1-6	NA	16	TGCGCCAGCAGCCTATCGTCCGACAGGGGTAATTCACCCCTCCACTTT	CASSLSSDRGNSPLHF